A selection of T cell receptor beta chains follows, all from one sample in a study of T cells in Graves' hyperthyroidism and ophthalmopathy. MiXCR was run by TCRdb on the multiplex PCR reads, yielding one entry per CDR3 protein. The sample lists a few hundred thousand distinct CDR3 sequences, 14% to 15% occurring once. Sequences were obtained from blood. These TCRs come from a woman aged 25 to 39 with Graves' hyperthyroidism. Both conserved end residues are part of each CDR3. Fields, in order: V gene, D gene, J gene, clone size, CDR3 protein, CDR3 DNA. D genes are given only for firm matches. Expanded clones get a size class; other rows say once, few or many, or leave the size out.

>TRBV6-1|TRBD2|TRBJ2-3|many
CASSLTSGRPDTQYF
TGTGCCAGCAGTTTGACTAGCGGGAGGCCAGATACGCAGTATTTT
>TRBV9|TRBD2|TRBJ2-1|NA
CASSSNPGLAGDNEQFF
TGTGCCAGCAGCTCAAACCCTGGACTAGCGGGAGACAATGAGCAGTTCTTC
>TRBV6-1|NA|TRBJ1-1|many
CASSEAINTGAEAFF
TGTGCCAGCAGTGAAGCTATAAACACAGGAGCTGAAGCTTTCTTT
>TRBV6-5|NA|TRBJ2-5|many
CASSYSRGSETQYF
TGTGCCAGCAGTTACTCGAGAGGGTCGGAGACCCAGTACTTC
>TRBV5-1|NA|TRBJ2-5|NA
CASRLRPREYF
TGCGCCAGCAGATTGAGGCCGAGGGAGTACTTC
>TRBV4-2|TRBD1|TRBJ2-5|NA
CASSQGTGGFQETQYF
TGTGCCAGCAGCCAAGGGACAGGAGGATTCCAAGAGACCCAGTACTTC
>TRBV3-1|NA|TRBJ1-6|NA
CASSQVAGDSPLHF
TGTGCCAGCAGCCAAGTTGCAGGTGATTCACCCCTCCACTTT
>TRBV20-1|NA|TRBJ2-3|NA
CSARDVTRRWGTDTQYF
TGCAGTGCTAGAGATGTTACCCGGCGATGGGGTACAGATACGCAGTATTTT
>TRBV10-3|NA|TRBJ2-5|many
CAISSKLGETQYF
TGTGCCATCAGTTCAAAACTGGGGGAGACCCAGTACTTC
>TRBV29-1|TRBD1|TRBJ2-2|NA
CGVGRTGDTGELFF
TGCGGCGTCGGTCGGACAGGGGACACCGGGGAGCTGTTTTTT
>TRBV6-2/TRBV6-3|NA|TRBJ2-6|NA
CASSPPGAGANVLTF
TGTGCCAGCAGCCCCCCAGGGGCTGGGGCCAACGTCCTGACTTTC
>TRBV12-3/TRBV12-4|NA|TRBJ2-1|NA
CASSFGRLGDNEQFF
TGTGCCAGCAGTTTTGGCAGACTAGGGGACAATGAGCAGTTCTTC
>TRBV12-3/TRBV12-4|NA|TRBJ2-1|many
CASSYNREKGDEQFF
TGTGCCAGCAGTTACAATAGGGAAAAAGGGGATGAGCAGTTCTTC
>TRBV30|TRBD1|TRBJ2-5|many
CAWSGQGARETQYF
TGTGCCTGGAGTGGGCAGGGGGCGCGAGAGACCCAGTACTTC
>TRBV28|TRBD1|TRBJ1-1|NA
CASSQRQGWMNTEAFF
TGTGCCAGCAGTCAACGACAGGGATGGATGAACACTGAAGCTTTCTTT
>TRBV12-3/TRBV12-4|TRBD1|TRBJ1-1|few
CASSLTGRGTEAFF
TGTGCCAGCAGTTTGACAGGGAGGGGCACTGAAGCTTTCTTT
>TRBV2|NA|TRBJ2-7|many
CATRSRGDSYEQYF
TGTGCCACCCGCTCCCGGGGAGACTCCTACGAGCAGTACTTC
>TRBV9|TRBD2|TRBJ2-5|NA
CASSASGRQETQYF
TGTGCCAGCAGCGCTAGCGGGAGACAGGAGACCCAGTACTTC
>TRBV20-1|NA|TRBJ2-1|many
CSAETASSYNEQFF
TGCAGTGCTGAGACGGCTAGCTCCTACAATGAGCAGTTCTTC
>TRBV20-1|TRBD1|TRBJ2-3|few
CSATTRGYTDTQYF
TGCAGTGCCACGACCAGGGGGTATACAGATACGCAGTATTTT
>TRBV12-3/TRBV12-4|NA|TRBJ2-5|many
CASTTRGRVIKETQYF
TGTGCCAGCACTACCAGGGGTCGTGTGATTAAAGAGACCCAGTACTTC
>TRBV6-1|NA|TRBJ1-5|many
CASSEGTLNNQPQHF
TGTGCCAGCAGTGAAGGGACACTTAACAATCAGCCCCAGCATTTT
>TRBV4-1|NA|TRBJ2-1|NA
CASSQVAVHSYNEQFF
TGCGCCAGCAGCCAAGTAGCGGTACATTCCTACAATGAGCAGTTCTTC